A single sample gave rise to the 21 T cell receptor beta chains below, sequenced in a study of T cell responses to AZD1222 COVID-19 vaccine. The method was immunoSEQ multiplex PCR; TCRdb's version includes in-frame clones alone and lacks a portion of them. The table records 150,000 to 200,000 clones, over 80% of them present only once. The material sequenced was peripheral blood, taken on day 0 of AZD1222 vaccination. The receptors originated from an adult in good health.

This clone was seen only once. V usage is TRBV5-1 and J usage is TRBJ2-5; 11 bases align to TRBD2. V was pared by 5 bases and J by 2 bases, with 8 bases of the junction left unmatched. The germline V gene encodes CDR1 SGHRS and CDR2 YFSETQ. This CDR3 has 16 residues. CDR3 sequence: CASSLAGGSRQETQYF. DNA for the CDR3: TGCGCCAGCAGTTTAGCGGGAGGGAGTCGACAAGAGACCCAGTACTTC.

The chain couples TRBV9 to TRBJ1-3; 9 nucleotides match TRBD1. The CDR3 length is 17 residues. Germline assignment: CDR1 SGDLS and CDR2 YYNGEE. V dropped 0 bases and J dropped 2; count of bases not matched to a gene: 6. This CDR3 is CASSVGKRTGAGNTIYF. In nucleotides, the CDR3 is TGTGCCAGCAGCGTAGGAAAAAGGACAGGGGCTGGAAACACCATATATTTT.

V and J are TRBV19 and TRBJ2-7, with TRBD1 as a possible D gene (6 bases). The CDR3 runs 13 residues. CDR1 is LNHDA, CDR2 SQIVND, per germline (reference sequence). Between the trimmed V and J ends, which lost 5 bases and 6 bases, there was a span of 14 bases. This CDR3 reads CASSLTGLREQYF. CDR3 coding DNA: TGTGCCAGTAGTCTCACAGGGTTGCGCGAGCAGTACTTC.

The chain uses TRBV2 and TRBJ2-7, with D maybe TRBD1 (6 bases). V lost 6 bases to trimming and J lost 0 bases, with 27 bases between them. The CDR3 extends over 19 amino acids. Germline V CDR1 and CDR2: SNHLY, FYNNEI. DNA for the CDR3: TGTGCCAGCAGATCGACAGGCCTCGGTGGGTCATCGCCCTCCTACGAGCAGTACTTC. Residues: CASRSTGLGGSSPSYEQYF. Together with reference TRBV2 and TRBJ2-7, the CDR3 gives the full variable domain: EPEVTQTPSHQVTQMGQEVILRCVPISNHLYFYWYRQILGQKVEFLVSFYNNEISEKSEIFDDQFSVERPDGSNFTLKIRSTKLEDSAMYFCASRSTGLGGSSPSYEQYFGPGTRLTVT.

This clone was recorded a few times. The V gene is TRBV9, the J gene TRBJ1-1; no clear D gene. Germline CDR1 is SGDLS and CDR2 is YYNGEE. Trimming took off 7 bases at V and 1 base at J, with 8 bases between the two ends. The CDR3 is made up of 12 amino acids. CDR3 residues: CASGDTNTEAFF. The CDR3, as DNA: TGTGCCAGCGGTGATACGAACACTGAAGCTTTCTTT. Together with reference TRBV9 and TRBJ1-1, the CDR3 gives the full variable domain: DSGVTQTPKHLITATGQRVTLRCSPRSGDLSVYWYQQSLDQGLQFLIQYYNGEERAKGNILERFSAQQFPDLHSELNLSSLELGDSALYFCASGDTNTEAFFGQGTRLTVV.

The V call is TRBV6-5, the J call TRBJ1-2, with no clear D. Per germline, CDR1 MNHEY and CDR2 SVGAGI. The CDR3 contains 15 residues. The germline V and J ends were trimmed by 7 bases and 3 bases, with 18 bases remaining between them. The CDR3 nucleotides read TGTGCCAGCACCTCCGTCGGACTCACAGACTATGGCTACACCTTC. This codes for CASTSVGLTDYGYTF.

In DNA, the CDR3 is TGTGCCAGCAGTTTATCAGCGGGTCAACCCTACGAGCAGTACTTC. Its protein product is CASSLSAGQPYEQYF. The chain joins TRBV28 to TRBJ2-7; D is perhaps TRBD2 (6 bases). CDR1 and CDR2 from the germline V gene are MDHEN and SYDVKM. This CDR3 region has 15 residues. The V and J ends lost 1 base and 2 bases respectively, with 12 bases between them.

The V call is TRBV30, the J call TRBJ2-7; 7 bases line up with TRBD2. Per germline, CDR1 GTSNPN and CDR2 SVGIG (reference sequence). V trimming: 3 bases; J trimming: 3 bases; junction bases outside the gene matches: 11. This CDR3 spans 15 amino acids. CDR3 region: CAWRGKRLAIYEQYF. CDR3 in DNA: TGTGCCTGGAGGGGAAAGCGACTAGCTATCTACGAGCAGTACTTC.

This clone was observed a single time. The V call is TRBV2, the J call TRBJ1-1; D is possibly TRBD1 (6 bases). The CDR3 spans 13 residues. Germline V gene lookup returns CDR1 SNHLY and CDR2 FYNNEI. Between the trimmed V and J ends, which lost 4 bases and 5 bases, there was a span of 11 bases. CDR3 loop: CASSVGGRTEAFF. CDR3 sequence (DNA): TGTGCCAGCAGTGTGGGGGGGCGGACTGAAGCTTTCTTT. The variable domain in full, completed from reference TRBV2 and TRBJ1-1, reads EPEVTQTPSHQVTQMGQEVILRCVPISNHLYFYWYRQILGQKVEFLVSFYNNEISEKSEIFDDQFSVERPDGSNFTLKIRSTKLEDSAMYFCASSVGGRTEAFFGQGTRLTVV.

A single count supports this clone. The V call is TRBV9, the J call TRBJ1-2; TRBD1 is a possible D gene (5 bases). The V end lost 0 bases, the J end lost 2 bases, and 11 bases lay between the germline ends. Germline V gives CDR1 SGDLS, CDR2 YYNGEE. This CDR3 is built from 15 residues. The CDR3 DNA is TGTGCCAGCAGCGTAGAACCAGGGCCCAACTATGGCTACACCTTC. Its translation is CASSVEPGPNYGYTF.

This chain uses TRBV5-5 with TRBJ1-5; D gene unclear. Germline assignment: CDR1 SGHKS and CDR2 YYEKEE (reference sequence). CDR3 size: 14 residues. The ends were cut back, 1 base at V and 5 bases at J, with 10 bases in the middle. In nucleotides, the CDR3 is TGTGCCAGCAGCTTGAGTTTCGGTTATCAGCCCCAGCATTTT. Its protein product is CASSLSFGYQPQHF.

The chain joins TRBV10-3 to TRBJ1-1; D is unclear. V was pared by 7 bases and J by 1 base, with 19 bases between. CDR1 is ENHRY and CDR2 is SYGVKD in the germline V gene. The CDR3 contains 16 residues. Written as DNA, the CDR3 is TGTGCCATCAAGGGAGCGGGCCCAAGTGGGAACACTGAAGCTTTCTTT. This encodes CAIKGAGPSGNTEAFF.

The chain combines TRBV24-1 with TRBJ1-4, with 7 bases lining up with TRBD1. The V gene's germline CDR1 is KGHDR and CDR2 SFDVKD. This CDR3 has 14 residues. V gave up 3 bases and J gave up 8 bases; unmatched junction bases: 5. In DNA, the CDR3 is TGTGCCACCAGTGATGCAGGGGGAGAGGAAAAACTGTTTTTT. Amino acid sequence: CATSDAGGEEKLFF.

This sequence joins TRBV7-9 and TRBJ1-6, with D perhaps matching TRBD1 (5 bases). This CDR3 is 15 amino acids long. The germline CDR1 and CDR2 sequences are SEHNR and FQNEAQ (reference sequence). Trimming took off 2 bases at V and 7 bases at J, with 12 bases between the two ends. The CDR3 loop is CASSLHGQGNSPLHF. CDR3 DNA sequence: TGTGCCAGCAGCTTACACGGACAAGGCAATTCACCCCTCCACTTT.

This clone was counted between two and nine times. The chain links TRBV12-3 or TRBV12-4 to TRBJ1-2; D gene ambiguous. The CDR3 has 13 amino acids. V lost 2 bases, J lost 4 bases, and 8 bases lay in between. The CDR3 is CASSLQTGYGYTF. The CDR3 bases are TGTGCCAGCAGTTTACAAACCGGCTATGGCTACACCTTC.

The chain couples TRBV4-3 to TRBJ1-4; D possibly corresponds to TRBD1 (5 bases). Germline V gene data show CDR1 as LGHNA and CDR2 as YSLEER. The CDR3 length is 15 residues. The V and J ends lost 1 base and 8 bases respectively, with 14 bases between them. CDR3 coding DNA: TGCGCCAGCAGCCAAGGAGGGGCCTTGAGGGAAAAACTGTTTTTT. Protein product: CASSQGGALREKLFF.

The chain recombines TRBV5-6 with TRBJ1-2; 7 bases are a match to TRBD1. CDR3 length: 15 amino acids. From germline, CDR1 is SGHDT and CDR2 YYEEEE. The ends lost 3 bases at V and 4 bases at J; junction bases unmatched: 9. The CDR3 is CASSSPSGTVYGYTF. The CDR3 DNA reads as TGTGCCAGCAGCTCGCCTTCCGGGACAGTCTATGGCTACACCTTC.

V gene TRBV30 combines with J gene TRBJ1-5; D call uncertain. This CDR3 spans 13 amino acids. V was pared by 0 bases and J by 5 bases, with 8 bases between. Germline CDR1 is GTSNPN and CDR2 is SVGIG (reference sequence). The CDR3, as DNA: TGTGCCTGGAGTGTAGGTGGGGATCAGCCCCAGCATTTT. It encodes CAWSVGGDQPQHF.

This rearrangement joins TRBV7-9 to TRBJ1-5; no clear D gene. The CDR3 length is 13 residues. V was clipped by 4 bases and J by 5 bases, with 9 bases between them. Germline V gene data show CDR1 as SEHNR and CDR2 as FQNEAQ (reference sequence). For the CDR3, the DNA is TGTGCCAGCAGCTCGAGTGCAGATCAGCCCCAGCATTTT. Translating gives CASSSSADQPQHF.

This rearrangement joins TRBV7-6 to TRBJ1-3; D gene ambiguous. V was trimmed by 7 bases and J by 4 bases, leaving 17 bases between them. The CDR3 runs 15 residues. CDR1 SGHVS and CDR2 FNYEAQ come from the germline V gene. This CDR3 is CASISVPEAGNTIYF. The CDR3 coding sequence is TGTGCCAGCATCTCCGTGCCGGAGGCGGGAAACACCATATATTTT.

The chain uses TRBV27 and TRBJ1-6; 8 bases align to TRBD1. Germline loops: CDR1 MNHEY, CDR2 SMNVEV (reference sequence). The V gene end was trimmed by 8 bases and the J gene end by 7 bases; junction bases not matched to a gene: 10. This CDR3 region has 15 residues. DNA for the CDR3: TGTGCCAGCTCCGCCGGGACAGGTCCAAATTCACCCCTCCACTTT. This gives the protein CASSAGTGPNSPLHF.